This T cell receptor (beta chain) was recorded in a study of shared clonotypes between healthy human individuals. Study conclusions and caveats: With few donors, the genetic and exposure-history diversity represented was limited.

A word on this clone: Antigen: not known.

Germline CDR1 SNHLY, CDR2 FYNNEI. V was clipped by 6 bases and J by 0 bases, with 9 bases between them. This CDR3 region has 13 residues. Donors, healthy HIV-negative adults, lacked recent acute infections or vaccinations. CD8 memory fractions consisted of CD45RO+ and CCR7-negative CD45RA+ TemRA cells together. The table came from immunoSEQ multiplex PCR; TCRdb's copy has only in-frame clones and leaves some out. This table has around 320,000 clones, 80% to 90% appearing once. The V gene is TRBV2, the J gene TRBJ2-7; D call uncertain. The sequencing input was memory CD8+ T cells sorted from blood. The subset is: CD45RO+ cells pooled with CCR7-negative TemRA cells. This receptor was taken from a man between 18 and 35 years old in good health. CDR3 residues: CASRRMSSYEQYF. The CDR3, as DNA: TGTGCCAGCAGGAGGATGTCCTCCTACGAGCAGTACTTC. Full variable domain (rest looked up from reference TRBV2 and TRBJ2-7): EPEVTQTPSHQVTQMGQEVILRCVPISNHLYFYWYRQILGQKVEFLVSFYNNEISEKSEIFDDQFSVERPDGSNFTLKIRSTKLEDSAMYFCASRRMSSYEQYFGPGTRLTVT.